This record concerns one TCR beta chain sequence. It lacks a known antigen. It has no much larger one-base neighbor in the sample; base qualities were not kept. The data belong to a study of T cell responses to AZD1222 COVID-19 vaccine (dated by TCRdb to the early 2020s). Regarding the study in general: AZD1222 recipients given second doses at about 4 weeks or at about 12 weeks were pooled, since spike-specific TCR depth and breadth were not found to differ between the two schedules. TCR sequencing covered over 230 trial participants: 200 to 220 given two doses of AZD1222 and about 26 given two doses of MenACWY control vaccine. Trial participants were enrolled by age into subgroups of 18-55, 56-69 and 70-plus years, and around 150, 28 and 57 TCR-sequenced participants, respectively, were included in these subgroups.

From the cysteine up to the phenylalanine, the CDR3 has a length of 13 residues. This entry keeps only the CDR3 DNA: 39 bases, framed from base 1. The germline V gene yields SGHRS for CDR1 and YFSETQ for CDR2. V is cut by 5 bases and J by 5 bases, and the space between the germline ends is 8 bases. Overall study outcomes, separate from this receptor: The whole spike protein was spanned by vaccine-associated CD4 TCRs, and dominant responses were seen in regions 160-218 and 743-854. Conclusions about previously exposed vaccinees are limited because only a handful of AZD1222 recipients were SARS-CoV-2 seropositive at baseline. No day 14 peak-response samples were available, so repertoires were characterized only after the peak T cell response. In the small 56-69-year group, the increase in depth fell short of significance, most likely because of low power. Reportedly, close to half of the unique spike-specific TCRs recognized epitopes lying outside the regions that are mutated in the B.1.351 and B.1.1.7 variants. Most participants were white British and females outnumbered males, and the authors suggested that clonal diversity may have been underestimated. After two AZD1222 doses, spike-specific TCR breadth and depth were significantly higher than at day 0 and than in MenACWY recipients.

The CDR3 regions of human TCRbeta chains were analyzed by immunosequencing. Processing in the source paper ran as follows. Repertoire TCRs were matched against a reference library of SARS-CoV-2-specific TCRs generated with the MIRA antigen-specificity platform. Breadth was defined as the fraction of unique TCRs that were SARS-CoV-2-associated, and depth was defined as the fraction of total T cells that were SARS-CoV-2-associated. Using the MIRA data, each spike-specific TCR was assigned both to the spike region to which the TCR was reactive and to a CD4 or CD8 class. Log10-transformed breadth and depth values were compared by one-way ANOVA with Sidak's multiple comparisons tests. This is the immuneACCESS table as TCRdb keeps it, with only in-frame sequences that have V and J called. A part of the clones is gone; compared with another copy, unresolved V genes explain less than half, and the rest is unexplained. V and J calls and clone size are as listed in that table; D and trimming were resolved from the DNA. This sample gives 150,000 or so clones in total; 80% to 95% of them show up just once. The ten largest account for over 3% of the sample.

The time point label, read with the paper, signifies: baseline before first vaccination. Vaccinee samples were obtained from the UK trials COV001 and COV002, which included a single-blind randomized controlled phase 2/3 trial of AZD1222 (ChAdOx1 nCoV-19) in healthy adults. For TCRbeta chain sequencing, PBMC samples from trial participants were taken at day 0 and at day 28 after the second dose. The chain is made from TRBV5-1 and TRBJ1-6; too little of a D gene remains to name it. Sequencing used peripheral blood, obtained on day 0 of AZD1222 vaccination. The receptor was derived from an adult in good health. The DNA reads TGCGCCAGCAGGACCGAGAATAATTCACCCCTCCACTTT. Translated, it reads CASRTENNSPLHF.